The sequence of this T cell receptor beta chain was determined in a study of shared clonotypes between healthy human individuals. Generated by immunoSEQ multiplex PCR, the TCRdb table keeps only in-frame clones and is missing some. Of about 1,500,000 clones in the sample, roughly 96% were seen once. Germline V gene lookup returns CDR1 WSHSY and CDR2 SAAADI. Trimming cost V 4 bases and J 6 bases, with 16 bases left between them. The CDR3 extends over 14 amino acids. The clonotype comes from a man aged 30-40 years in good health. Material: naive CD4+ T cells sorted from blood. Subset specified: CD45RA+ positively selected. This chain joins TRBV10-2 and TRBJ2-7, with D possibly being TRBD2 (6 bases). The CDR3 spells CASSVGFGRGEQYF. CDR3 coding DNA: TGCGCCAGCAGTGTTGGTTTTGGGCGGGGCGAGCAGTACTTC.